A selection of T cell receptor beta chains follows, all from one sample in a study of spatial heterogeneity in lung cancer. TCRdb ran MiXCR on the 5' RACE reads and lists one entry per CDR3 protein. The table includes about 120,000 distinct CDR3 sequences, over 9% detected once. The source material was PBMCs, sampled at follow-up. These receptors were collected from a male donor with early-stage non-small cell lung cancer. Each CDR3 is given with its conserved first and last residue. A D gene is named only where the DNA matches it firmly. Only part of the rows carry a size: once, few, many, or a class if the clone is expanded.

J: TRBJ1-5; D: .; size: .; V: TRBV5-1; CDR3: CASSPDSERQPQHF
J: TRBJ2-1; D: .; size: .; V: TRBV21-1; CDR3: CASSKARGMNNEQFF
J: TRBJ2-1; D: .; size: many; V: TRBV10-2; CDR3: CASSPYNEQFF
J: TRBJ2-1; D: TRBD2; size: many; V: TRBV9; CDR3: CASSVVGRGSSYNEQFF
J: TRBJ2-3; D: .; size: .; V: TRBV10-1; CDR3: CASSGGTLGPDTQYF
J: TRBJ2-2; D: TRBD2; size: few; V: TRBV20-1; CDR3: CSARDRAGVPGELFF
J: TRBJ1-1; D: .; size: many; V: TRBV20-1; CDR3: CSAPSAYRAEAFF
J: TRBJ2-5; D: .; size: .; V: TRBV18; CDR3: CASSPSRSQETQYF
J: TRBJ2-7; D: .; size: few; V: TRBV18; CDR3: CASSPKQGMSYEQYF
J: TRBJ2-7; D: .; size: .; V: TRBV25-1; CDR3: CASRQTIAEQYF
J: TRBJ1-1; D: .; size: few; V: TRBV7-2; CDR3: CASTRTINTEAFF
J: TRBJ2-1; D: TRBD2; size: .; V: TRBV12-3/TRBV12-4; CDR3: CASSLDVGGSDEQFF
J: TRBJ2-3; D: TRBD2; size: few; V: TRBV20-1; CDR3: CSATGLAGDASTDTQYF
J: TRBJ2-2; D: .; size: many; V: TRBV14; CDR3: CASSRQRGGELFF
J: TRBJ2-7; D: .; size: many; V: TRBV7-9; CDR3: CASSFPGESYEQYF
J: TRBJ2-7; D: .; size: .; V: TRBV5-1; CDR3: CASSPGGTGDSYEQYF
J: TRBJ1-1; D: .; size: few; V: TRBV18; CDR3: CASSPQQNTEAFF
J: TRBJ2-3; D: TRBD2; size: many; V: TRBV12-3/TRBV12-4; CDR3: CASSLYVLGLARPSTDTQYF
J: TRBJ2-1; D: TRBD2; size: .; V: TRBV4-2; CDR3: CASSPTTSGGYNEQFF
J: TRBJ2-7; D: .; size: many; V: TRBV2; CDR3: CASSQRDYEQYF